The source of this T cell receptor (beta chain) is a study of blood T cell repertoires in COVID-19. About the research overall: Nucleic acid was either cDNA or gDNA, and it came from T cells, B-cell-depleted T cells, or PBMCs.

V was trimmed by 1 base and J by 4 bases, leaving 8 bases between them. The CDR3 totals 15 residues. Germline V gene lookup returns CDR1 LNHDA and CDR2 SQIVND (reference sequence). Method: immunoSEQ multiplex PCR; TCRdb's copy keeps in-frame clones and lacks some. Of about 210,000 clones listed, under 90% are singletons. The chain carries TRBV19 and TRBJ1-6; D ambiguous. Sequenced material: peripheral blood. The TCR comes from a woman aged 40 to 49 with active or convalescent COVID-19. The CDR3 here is CASSIGNSYNSPLHF. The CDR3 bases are TGTGCCAGTAGTATAGGAAACAGTTATAATTCACCCCTCCACTTT.